The sequence of this T cell receptor beta chain was determined in a study of blood T cells in healthy people across ages. The study, taken as a whole, reports: Shifts in expanded clonotypes may have been confounded by donor CMV status, which was unknown.

This clonotype was observed at least ten times. Antigen specificity is unknown. The authors ran a second PCR of about 6 to 11 cycles using a sample-barcoded 5' primer and a J-beta primer mix. Tagging of each cDNA molecule was performed by a template-switch adaptor with 12 random nucleotides. TCRdb reprocessed the 5' RACE reads with MiXCR, giving one entry per CDR3 protein. Of around 320,000 distinct CDR3 sequences listed, less than 30% are singletons. Germline assignment: CDR1 SEHNR and CDR2 FQNEAQ (reference sequence). V lost 5 bases to trimming and J lost 7 bases; unmatched junction nucleotides: 12. This CDR3 comprises 15 residues.

This chain links TRBV7-9 with TRBJ2-3, with 7 bases matching TRBD2. Input material: blood. The sequence came from a woman in her 70s in good health. The CDR3 loop reads CASSGLRAGDNTQYF. In nucleotides, the CDR3 is TGTGCCAGCAGCGGACTGCGGGCGGGAGATAATACGCAGTATTTT.